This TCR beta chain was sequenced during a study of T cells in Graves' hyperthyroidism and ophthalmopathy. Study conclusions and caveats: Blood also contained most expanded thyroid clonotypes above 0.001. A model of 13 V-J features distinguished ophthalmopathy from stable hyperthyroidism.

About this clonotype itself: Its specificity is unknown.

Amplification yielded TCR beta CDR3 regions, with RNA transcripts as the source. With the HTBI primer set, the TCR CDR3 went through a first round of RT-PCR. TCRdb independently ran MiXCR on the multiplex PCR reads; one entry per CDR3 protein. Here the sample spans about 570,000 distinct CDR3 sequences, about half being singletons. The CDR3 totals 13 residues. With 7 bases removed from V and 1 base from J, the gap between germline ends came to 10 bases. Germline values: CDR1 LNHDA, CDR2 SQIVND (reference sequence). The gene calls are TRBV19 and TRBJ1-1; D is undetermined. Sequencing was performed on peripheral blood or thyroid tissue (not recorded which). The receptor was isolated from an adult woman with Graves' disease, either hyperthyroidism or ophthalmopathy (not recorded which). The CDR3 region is CASNAGRNTEAFF. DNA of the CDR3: TGTGCCAGTAACGCAGGTCGGAACACTGAAGCTTTCTTT.